A single sample is the source of the 17 T cell receptor beta chains below, sequenced in a study. TCRdb re-called the RT-PCR reads with MiXCR, one entry per CDR3 protein. The profile covers hundreds of thousands of distinct CDR3 sequences, with 11% to 15% appearing a single time and 3.6% taken by the ten largest. The sequencing sample was made of memory CD4+ T cells from blood. These receptors came from a female donor in good health, serving as a healthy control.

This chain links TRBV6-6 with TRBJ2-7; 8 bases map to TRBD2. This CDR3 has 17 amino acids. Germline V gene sequence: CDR1 MNHNY, CDR2 SVGAGI (reference sequence). V dropped 2 bases and J dropped 2; count of bases not matched to a gene: 11. For the CDR3, the DNA is TGTGCCAGCAGTTACCCAACCGGGGGGACTAGTCCCTACGAGCAGTACTTC. Its protein is CASSYPTGGTSPYEQYF.

This clonotype was detected only a few times. The chain has TRBV27 and TRBJ2-1; 10 nucleotides align to TRBD2. Germline V lookup: CDR1 MNHEY, CDR2 SMNVEV (reference sequence). This CDR3 spans 18 amino acids. Germline trimming cut 2 bases from V and 8 bases from J; bases unmatched to any gene: 15. The CDR3 sequence is CASSLAAGLAILGHEQFF. In DNA, the CDR3 is TGTGCCAGCAGTTTAGCCGCGGGACTAGCGATACTAGGCCATGAGCAGTTCTTC.

This clonotype was seen more than once but under ten times. This sequence joins TRBV9 and TRBJ1-2; possible D gene TRBD1, 5 bases. Per the germline V gene, CDR1 is SGDLS and CDR2 is YYNGEE. CDR3 length: 14 amino acids. Trimming removed 3 bases at V and 5 bases at J, with 14 bases between. CDR3 amino acids: CASSARDGEYGYTF. CDR3 DNA: TGTGCCAGCAGCGCCCGGGACGGGGAATATGGCTACACCTTC.

The chain joins TRBV7-2 to TRBJ2-1, with D possibly TRBD2 on 6 matching bases. The CDR3 is 15 amino acids. Trimming stripped 6 bases from V and 5 bases from J, with 17 bases between. In germline, CDR1 is SGHTA, CDR2 FQGNSA. The CDR3 DNA reads TGTGCCAGCAGTCCCGATTCGGGCGGGAACAATGAGCAGTTCTTC. Translation: CASSPDSGGNNEQFF.

This clonotype was counted between two and nine times. The chain uses TRBV12-3 or TRBV12-4 and TRBJ1-2; D is unresolved. V lost 2 bases and J lost 7, with 17 bases in between. The CDR3 extends over 15 amino acids. CDR3 in amino acids: CASSLRETARGGYTF. CDR3 DNA: TGTGCCAGCAGTTTAAGGGAGACGGCGCGAGGTGGCTACACCTTC.

J is TRBJ1-1 and V is TRBV20-1, with D perhaps matching TRBD1 (5 bases). The CDR3 extends over 12 amino acids. Germline-derived CDR1 and CDR2 are DFQATT and SNEGSKA (reference sequence). CDR3 residues: CTVRGLNTEAFF. The CDR3 DNA is TGCACCGTCCGGGGGTTGAACACTGAAGCTTTCTTT.

This clonotype was detected only a few times. The gene calls are TRBV2 and TRBJ2-5; no clear D. The CDR3 spans 13 residues. Deletions cut 6 bases from V and 5 bases from J, with 13 bases between. Germline CDR1 SNHLY, CDR2 FYNNEI. CDR3 amino acids: CASRRDLGETQYF. As DNA, the CDR3 is TGTGCCAGCAGGCGAGACCTTGGCGAGACCCAGTACTTC.

The chain joins TRBV20-1 to TRBJ2-3; TRBD2 matches at 8 bases. Germline assignment: CDR1 DFQATT and CDR2 SNEGSKA (reference sequence). The length of the CDR3 is 16 residues. V lost 5 bases to trimming and J lost 1 base; unmatched junction nucleotides: 11. The CDR3: CSARPGLDIGTDTQYF. As DNA, the CDR3 is TGCAGTGCTCGCCCGGGACTAGACATTGGCACAGATACGCAGTATTTT.

J is TRBJ1-1 and V is TRBV15; D remains ambiguous. Trimming stripped 0 bases from V and 6 bases from J, with 11 bases between. The CDR3 totals 14 residues. CDR1 LNHNV and CDR2 YYDKDF come from the germline V gene (reference sequence). The CDR3 is CATSRDLGSAEAFF. The CDR3 nucleotides read TGTGCCACCAGCAGAGATTTGGGAAGTGCTGAAGCTTTCTTT.

This chain joins TRBV6-2 or TRBV6-3 and TRBJ2-1; 7 bases are shared with TRBD1. V gave up 6 bases and J gave up 0 bases; unmatched junction bases: 8. The CDR3 covers 16 residues. Germline values: CDR1 MNHEY, CDR2 SVGEGT. The CDR3 is CASSPDRASSYNEQFF. In DNA form, the CDR3 reads TGTGCCAGCAGCCCTGACAGGGCTAGCTCCTACAATGAGCAGTTCTTC.

A word on this clonotype: A much larger clone lies a single base off, so this may be a read error. CDR3: CASSQGETGITNSPFHF. CDR3 DNA: TGCGCCAGCAGCCAAGGGGAGACAGGGATAACTAATTCACCCTTCCACTTT. This chain joins TRBV4-3 and TRBJ1-6, with 7 bases lining up with TRBD1. CDR1 is LGHNA, CDR2 YSLEER, per germline. The CDR3 is 17 residues long.

This clonotype was counted a few times. V is TRBV24-1 and J is TRBJ2-5; unclear D gene. V was trimmed by 3 bases and J by 5 bases, leaving 9 bases between them. The CDR3 is 13 residues long. CDR1 is KGHDR and CDR2 is SFDVKD in the germline V gene. CDR3 amino acids: CATSDPSSETQYF. CDR3 in DNA: TGTGCCACCAGTGATCCTTCATCTGAGACCCAGTACTTC.

This clonotype was observed many times. This chain uses TRBV7-9 with TRBJ1-2; D might be TRBD1 (6 bases). The CDR3 is made up of 14 amino acids. Germline-derived CDR1 and CDR2 are SEHNR and FQNEAQ (reference sequence). The V end was cut by 5 bases, the J end by 4 bases, with 14 bases between. The CDR3 sequence is CASSPPGGTYGYTF. In nucleotides, the CDR3 is TGTGCCAGCAGCCCGCCGGGGGGCACCTATGGCTACACCTTC.

This clonotype was counted many times. The rearrangement uses TRBV10-3 and TRBJ2-5; D remains ambiguous. CDR3 length equals 13 residues. V shed 5 bases and J shed 1 base, with 8 bases lying between them. Germline V lookup: CDR1 ENHRY, CDR2 SYGVKD. In DNA, the CDR3 is TGTGCCATCAGTCGAACAATCCAAGAGACCCAGTACTTC. Translation gives CAISRTIQETQYF.

This clonotype was observed a handful of times. The V and J genes are TRBV3-1 and TRBJ1-1, with D possibly TRBD1 on 6 matching bases. V was shortened by 5 bases and J by 0 bases, with 7 bases between the two germline ends. Germline lookup yields CDR1 LGHDT and CDR2 YNNKEL (reference sequence). This CDR3 comprises 13 residues. The CDR3 DNA reads TGTGCCAGCAGCACAGGGTTGAACACTGAAGCTTTCTTT. Translating it yields CASSTGLNTEAFF.

There are a few counts of this clonotype. V and J are TRBV20-1 and TRBJ2-2; no definite D call. The CDR3 contains 14 residues. V dropped 3 bases and J dropped 0 bases, with 8 bases sitting between them. CDR1 is DFQATT, CDR2 SNEGSKA, per germline (reference sequence). This CDR3 reads CSARRAANTGELFF. DNA for the CDR3: TGCAGTGCTAGGAGAGCCGCGAACACCGGGGAGCTGTTTTTT.

This clonotype was seen a few times. The genes are TRBV7-2 and TRBJ1-6; D is uncertain. Trimming shortened V by 1 base and J by 8 bases, and 9 bases separated the two germline ends. CDR3 length equals 14 residues. CDR1 and CDR2 (germline): SGHTA, FQGNSA. The CDR3 protein is CASSLGQPDSPLHF. CDR3 nucleotides: TGTGCCAGCAGCTTAGGACAACCCGATTCACCCCTCCACTTT.